The clone carrying this T cell receptor (beta chain) has a count of ten or more. After removal of 5 bases from V and 2 bases from J, the junction contained 9 bases not matched to a gene. Looked up from germline, CDR1 is SGHTA and CDR2 is FQGNSA. The length of the CDR3 is 16 residues. From the RT-PCR reads, TCRdb called clonotypes with MiXCR, one entry per CDR3 protein. This sample has 550,000 to 750,000 distinct CDR3 sequences, with more than 13% found just once. This TCR came from a female donor in good health, serving as a healthy control. V usage is TRBV7-2 and J usage is TRBJ1-5, with 7 bases that match TRBD1. The material sequenced was memory CD4+ T cells from blood. The CDR3 loop reads CASSLGQAGGNQPQHF. The DNA for the CDR3 is TGTGCCAGCAGCCTCGGACAGGCCGGAGGCAATCAGCCCCAGCATTTT.